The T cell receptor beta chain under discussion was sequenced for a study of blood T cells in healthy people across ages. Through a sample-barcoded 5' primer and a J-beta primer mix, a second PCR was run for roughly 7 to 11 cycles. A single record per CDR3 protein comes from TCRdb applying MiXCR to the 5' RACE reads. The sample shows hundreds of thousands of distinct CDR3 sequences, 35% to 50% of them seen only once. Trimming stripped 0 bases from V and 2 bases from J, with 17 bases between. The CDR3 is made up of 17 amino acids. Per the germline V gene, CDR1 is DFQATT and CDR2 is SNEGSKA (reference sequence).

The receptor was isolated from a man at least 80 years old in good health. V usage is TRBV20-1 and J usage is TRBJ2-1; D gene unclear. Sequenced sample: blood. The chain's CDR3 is CSARDRLARSTYNEQFF. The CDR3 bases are TGCAGTGCTAGAGATCGTCTGGCTAGATCCACCTACAATGAGCAGTTCTTC.